This T cell receptor beta chain was profiled in a study of T cells in Graves' hyperthyroidism and ophthalmopathy. Amplification targeted TCR beta CDR3 regions from RNA transcripts. The TCR CDR3 first-round RT-PCR relied on the HTBI primer set. Via MiXCR, TCRdb re-called the multiplex PCR reads, giving one row per CDR3 protein. The table has 550,000 to 700,000 distinct CDR3 sequences, roughly 14% seen once; the top ten hold approximately 4.3%. More than 8.5 ml of fresh peripheral blood supplied the PBMCs. In its sample, this clonotype was seen a few times. Its antigen remains unidentified. Study-level results: Ophthalmopathy and stable hyperthyroidism were separated by a 13 V-J model.

With 4 bases removed from V and 1 base from J, the gap between germline ends came to 11 bases. CDR3 length equals 15 residues. The germline CDR1 and CDR2 sequences are MNHEY and SMNVEV (reference sequence). The TCR originated in a middle-aged woman with Graves' ophthalmopathy. The chain carries TRBV27 and TRBJ1-5, with D hard to call. Sequencing was performed on blood. The CDR3 reads CASSSLALSNQPQHF. In DNA, the CDR3 is TGTGCCAGCAGTTCCTTGGCATTAAGCAATCAGCCCCAGCATTTT.